The sequence of this T cell receptor (beta chain) was determined in a study of cytomegalovirus exposure and HLA in healthy donors. Turning to the study itself: Earlier, 117 million unique TCR beta sequences were recovered from approximately 180 million T cells by an analysis.

PCR primers comprised 60 Vbeta and 13 Jbeta primers. Profiling relied on immunoSEQ multiplex PCR, and the TCRdb table lists in-frame clones only, not all of them. The data hold 150,000 or so clones, with about 85% observed a single time. In the case of this clone: No antigen is known for it.

The study, taken as a whole, reports: The study flagged some 170 TCR beta chains as cytomegalovirus-associated. For most TCR beta V segments, an earlier analysis put the productive rate at about 87% or about 30% of the time.

The CDR3 is 12 residues long. V was trimmed by 1 base and J by 10 bases, leaving 11 bases between them. Germline V CDR1 and CDR2: SGHRS, YFSETQ. This TCR derives from a man aged 25-40 years in good health and CMV-seropositive. Sequencing used PBMCs. V and J are TRBV5-1 and TRBJ1-2; D unresolved. CDR3 DNA sequence: TGCGCCAGCAGCTTGAATGCGGATGTCTACACCTTC. Translating it yields CASSLNADVYTF.